The 5 T cell receptor beta chains below come from one sample, sequenced in a study of cytomegalovirus exposure and HLA in healthy donors. Primers for the PCR totalled 60 Vbeta and 13 Jbeta. The assay was immunoSEQ multiplex PCR, and TCRdb's table has in-frame clones only and misses some. There are roughly 150,000 clones in the sample; about 85% occur only once, and about 2.4% lies in the top ten. Material for sequencing was PBMCs. Receptors originate from a young woman in good health and CMV-seronegative.

This sequence joins TRBV7-8 and TRBJ1-4; 9 bases are shared with TRBD1. V lost 5 bases, J lost 8 bases, and 9 bases stayed unmatched. The CDR3 is made up of 15 amino acids. Looked up from germline, CDR1 is SGHVS and CDR2 is FQNEAQ. This chain's CDR3 is CASSPQDRGGEKLFF. The DNA for the CDR3 is TGTGCCAGCAGCCCCCAGGACAGGGGAGGGGAAAAACTGTTTTTT.

V and J are TRBV4-2 and TRBJ2-3, with 8 bases identical to TRBD1. The trim removed 7 bases at V and 2 bases at J, leaving 8 bases unmatched. Germline CDR1 and CDR2: LGHNA and YNFKEQ. This CDR3 has 15 amino acids. The CDR3 sequence is CASTPRQGLTDTQYF. The CDR3 region has the DNA TGTGCCAGCACCCCCAGACAGGGGCTCACAGATACGCAGTATTTT.

The CDR3 region has the DNA TGTGCCAGCAGCTTAGGCAGGCAAGATGGCTACACCTTC. Residues: CASSLGRQDGYTF. V gene TRBV7-9 combines with J gene TRBJ1-2, with unresolved D. V was pared by 1 base and J by 6 bases, with 9 bases between. Per germline, CDR1 SEHNR and CDR2 FQNEAQ (reference sequence). There are 13 residues in the CDR3.

Only a few counts were recorded for this clone. The chain uses TRBV10-1 and TRBJ2-3; 7 positions agree with TRBD2. This CDR3 region has 21 residues. Germline-derived CDR1 and CDR2 are WNHNN and SYGVQD (reference sequence). After removal of 0 bases from V and 4 bases from J, the junction contained 22 bases not matched to a gene. The CDR3 coding sequence is TGCGCCAGCAGTGAGTCGGTGGGTGTGGGGCGGGAGACCCCACACGCAGATACGCAGTATTTT. Its protein is CASSESVGVGRETPHADTQYF.

The CDR3, as DNA: TGTGCCAGCTCACCACCTAGCGGGGGGGCCTACAATGAGCAGTTCTTC. Translated, it gives CASSPPSGGAYNEQFF. This chain joins TRBV18 and TRBJ2-1; 11 positions match TRBD2. The V segment lost 0 bases and the J segment 2 bases; nucleotides outside the gene matches: 0. In germline, CDR1 is KGHSH, CDR2 LQKENI. This CDR3 region has 16 residues.